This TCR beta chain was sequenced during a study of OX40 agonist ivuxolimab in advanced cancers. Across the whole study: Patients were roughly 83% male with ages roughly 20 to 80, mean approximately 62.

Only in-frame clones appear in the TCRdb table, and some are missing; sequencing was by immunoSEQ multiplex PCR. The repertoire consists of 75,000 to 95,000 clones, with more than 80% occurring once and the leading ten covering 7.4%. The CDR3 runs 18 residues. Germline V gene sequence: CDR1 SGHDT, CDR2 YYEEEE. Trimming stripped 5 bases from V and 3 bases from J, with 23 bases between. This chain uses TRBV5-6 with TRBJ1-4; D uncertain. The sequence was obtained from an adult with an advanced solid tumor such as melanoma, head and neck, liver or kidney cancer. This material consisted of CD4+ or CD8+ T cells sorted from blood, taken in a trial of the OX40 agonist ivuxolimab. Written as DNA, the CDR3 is TGTGCCAGCAGTCACCCTGGGCCACGGAGCGGAGCTAATGAAAAACTGTTTTTT. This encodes CASSHPGPRSGANEKLFF.